Listed here is a single TCR beta chain. Its antigen remains unknown. This record comes from a study of T cells and copy number aberrations in small-cell lung cancer. Study-wide findings and caveats: All specimens were formalin-fixed paraffin-embedded tissue, which is known to introduce sequencing artifacts. Tumors showed lower T-cell density, richness and clonality than adjacent lung, though density did not differ significantly. The study's sample size was small, so findings need validation.

Libraries were prepared by immunoSEQ multiplex PCR; TCRdb keeps only in-frame clonotypes and omits some of them. The sample lists about 9,600 clones, roughly 85% occurring once. All donors were smokers or heavy second-hand smokers. The ends were cut back, 7 bases at V and 0 bases at J, with 7 bases in the middle. The CDR3 extends over 12 amino acids. CDR1 and CDR2 (germline): SNHLY, FYNNEI. The chain uses TRBV2 and TRBJ2-7; D is undetermined. This receptor was obtained from a man aged 55 to 70 with small cell lung cancer. The specimen was normal tissue next to the tumor. As DNA, the CDR3 is TGTGCCAGCATGGGCAGCTCCTACGAGCAGTACTTC. This codes for CASMGSSYEQYF.